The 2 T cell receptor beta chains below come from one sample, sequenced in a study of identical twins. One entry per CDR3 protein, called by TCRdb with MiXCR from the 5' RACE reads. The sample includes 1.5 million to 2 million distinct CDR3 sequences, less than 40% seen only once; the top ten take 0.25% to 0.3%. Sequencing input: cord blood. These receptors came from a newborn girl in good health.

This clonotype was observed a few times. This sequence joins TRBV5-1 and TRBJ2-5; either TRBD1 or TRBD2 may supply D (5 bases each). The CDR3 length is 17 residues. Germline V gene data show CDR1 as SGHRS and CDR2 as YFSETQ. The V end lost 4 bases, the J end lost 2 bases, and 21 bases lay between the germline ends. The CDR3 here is CASSQTPMGVLQETQYF. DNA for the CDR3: TGCGCCAGCAGCCAAACGCCTATGGGGGTTCTACAAGAGACCCAGTACTTC.

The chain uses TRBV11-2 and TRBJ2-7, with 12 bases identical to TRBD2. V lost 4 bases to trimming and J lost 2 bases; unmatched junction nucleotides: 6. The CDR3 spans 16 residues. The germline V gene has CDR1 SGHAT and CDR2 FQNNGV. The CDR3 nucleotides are TGTGCCAGCAGCTCCCTCAGACTAGCGGGGGCCTACGAGCAGTACTTC. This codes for CASSSLRLAGAYEQYF.